This T cell receptor beta chain was identified during a study of T cell changes during pregnancy in multiple sclerosis. Trimming at V came to 10 bases and at J to 4 bases, leaving 6 bases not matched to a gene. The CDR3 sequence is 13 residues long. Per germline, CDR1 SEHNR and CDR2 FQNEAQ (reference sequence). TCRdb's table, derived via immunoSEQ multiplex PCR, lists solely in-frame clones and lacks some. The sample records some 60,000 clones, approximately 90% being singletons. V usage is TRBV7-9 and J usage is TRBJ2-7; 11 nucleotides align to TRBD2. The TCR comes from a female donor in good health, enrolled as a control in a pregnancy study. Material: peripheral blood, obtained in the first trimester of pregnancy. The CDR3 DNA reads as TGTGCCACGGGGCTAGCGGGAGGTTACGAGCAGTACTTC. It specifies CATGLAGGYEQYF.